This section outlines one TCR beta chain sequence together with its context. Its antigen remains unknown. Produced via immunoSEQ multiplex PCR; TCRdb's table is partial and in-frame only. The sample contains thousands of clones, 68% of which appear only once. The data are from a study of graft-versus-host responses after intestinal transplantation. Study information: All of the recipients had induction that used anti-thymocyte globulin, then tacrolimus and steroids for approximately 3 years. General study findings and limits: Across patients carrying graft-donor T cell macrochimerism, allografts held high graft-versus-host to host-versus-graft clonal ratios. Levels of circulating GvH clones at their peak were associated with early post-transplant HvG declines. Recipient marrow harbored GvH clones, some of which surfaced first in ileum or blood.

The CDR3 sequence is 14 residues long. Germline V gene sequence: CDR1 MNHEY, CDR2 SVGAGI. The V and J ends lost 6 bases and 0 bases respectively, with 9 bases between them. The authors processed graft tissue to release intraepithelial and lamina propria lymphocytes. Here the sequenced sample was ileum tissue, taken about 8 weeks after transplant. This receptor was identified in a human patient who received an intestinal transplant, so some T cells may come from the graft donor. The chain carries TRBV6-5 and TRBJ2-1; tentatively, D is TRBD2 (6 bases). This chain's CDR3 is CASRREVSYNEQFF. CDR3 nucleotides: TGTGCCAGCAGGCGGGAAGTCTCCTACAATGAGCAGTTCTTC.